This TCR beta chain was sequenced for a study of cytomegalovirus exposure and HLA in healthy donors. As for the study in general: Inside one of the first data releases sat about 85 million unique TCRs taken from HLA-typed donors.

V was clipped by 2 bases and J by 3 bases; unmatched bases: 4. The CDR3 spans 14 residues. CDR1 is SGHRS, CDR2 YFSETQ, per germline. PCR involved 60 Vbeta and 13 Jbeta primers. The data were produced by immunoSEQ multiplex PCR, yet TCRdb's version contains in-frame clones alone and is incomplete. Here the sample spans about 150,000 clones, about 84% being singletons. Among the donors, all were healthy bone marrow donors. The TCR comes from a woman aged 35 to 49 in good health and CMV-seropositive. The chain combines TRBV5-1 with TRBJ2-7, with TRBD2 matching 8 bases. Sample: PBMCs. The CDR3 DNA follows: TGCGCCAGCAGCTTTAGCGGGACTGACTACGAGCAGTACTTC. As protein: CASSFSGTDYEQYF.